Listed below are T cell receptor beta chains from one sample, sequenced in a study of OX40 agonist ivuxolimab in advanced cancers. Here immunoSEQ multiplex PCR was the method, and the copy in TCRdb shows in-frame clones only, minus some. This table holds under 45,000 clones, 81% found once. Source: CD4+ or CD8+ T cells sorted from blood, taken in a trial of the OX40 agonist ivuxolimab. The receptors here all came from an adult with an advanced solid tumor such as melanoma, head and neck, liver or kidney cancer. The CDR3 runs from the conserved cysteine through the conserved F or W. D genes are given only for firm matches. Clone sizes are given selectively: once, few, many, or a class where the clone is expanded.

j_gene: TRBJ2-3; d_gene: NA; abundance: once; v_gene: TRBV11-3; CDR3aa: CASGGANTDTQYF; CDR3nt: TGTGCCAGCGGTGGGGCGAACACAGATACGCAGTATTTT
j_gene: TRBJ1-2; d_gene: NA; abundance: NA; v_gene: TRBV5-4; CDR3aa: CASTNSQGSRGYTF; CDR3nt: TGTGCCAGCACCAATAGCCAGGGATCGCGTGGCTACACCTTC
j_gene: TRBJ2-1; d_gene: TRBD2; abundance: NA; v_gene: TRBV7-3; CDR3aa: CASSQWTSGSHEQFF; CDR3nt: TGTGCCAGCAGCCAATGGACTAGCGGGAGCCATGAGCAGTTCTTC
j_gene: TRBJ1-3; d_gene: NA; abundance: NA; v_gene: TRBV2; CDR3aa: CASSVQRDSGNTIYF; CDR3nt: TGTGCCAGCAGTGTTCAGAGGGACTCTGGAAACACCATATATTTT
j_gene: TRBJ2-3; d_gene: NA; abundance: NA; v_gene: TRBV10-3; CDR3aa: CATMADPDTQYF; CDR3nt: TGTGCCACAATGGCCGACCCAGATACGCAGTATTTT
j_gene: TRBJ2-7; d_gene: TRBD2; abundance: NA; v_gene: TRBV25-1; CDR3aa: CASSDWTSGSVEQYF; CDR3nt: TGTGCCAGCAGTGATTGGACTAGCGGGAGTGTCGAGCAGTACTTC
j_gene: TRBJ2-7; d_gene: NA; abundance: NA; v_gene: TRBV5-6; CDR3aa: CASSFGRKAHEQYF; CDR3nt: TGTGCCAGCAGCTTCGGCAGGAAGGCCCACGAGCAGTACTTC
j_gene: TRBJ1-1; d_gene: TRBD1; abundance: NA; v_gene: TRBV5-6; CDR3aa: CASNFDRGLTEAFF; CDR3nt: TGTGCCAGCAACTTCGACAGGGGGCTCACTGAAGCTTTCTTT
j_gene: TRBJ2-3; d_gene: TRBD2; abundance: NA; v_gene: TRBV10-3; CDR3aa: CAISGTSGGTDTQYF; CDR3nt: TGTGCCATCTCGGGGACTAGCGGGGGCACAGATACGCAGTATTTT
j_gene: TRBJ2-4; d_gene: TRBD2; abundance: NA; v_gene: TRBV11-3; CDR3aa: CASSPSSGLAGGNKNIQYF; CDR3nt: TGTGCCAGCAGCCCATCCTCGGGACTAGCGGGAGGCAACAAAAACATTCAGTACTTC
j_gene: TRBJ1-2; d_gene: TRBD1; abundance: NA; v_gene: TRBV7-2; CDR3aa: CASSSRTGDGYTF; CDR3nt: TGTGCCAGCAGCTCCCGGACAGGGGATGGCTACACCTTC
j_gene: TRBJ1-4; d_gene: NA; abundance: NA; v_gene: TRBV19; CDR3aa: CASSHRATNEKLFF; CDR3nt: TGTGCCAGTAGTCACAGGGCAACTAATGAAAAACTGTTTTTT
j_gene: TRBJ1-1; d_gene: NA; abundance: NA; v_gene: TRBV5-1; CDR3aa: CASGLDSLNTEAFF; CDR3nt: TGCGCCAGCGGATTGGACAGCCTGAACACTGAAGCTTTCTTT
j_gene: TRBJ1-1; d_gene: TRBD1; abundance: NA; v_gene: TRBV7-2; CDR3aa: CASSPQGANTEAFF; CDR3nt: TGTGCCAGCAGCCCACAGGGGGCGAACACTGAAGCTTTCTTT
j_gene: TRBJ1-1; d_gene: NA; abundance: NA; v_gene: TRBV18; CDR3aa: CASSPLGRLGTEAFF; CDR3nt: TGTGCCAGCTCACCACTTGGCAGGCTTGGCACTGAAGCTTTCTTT
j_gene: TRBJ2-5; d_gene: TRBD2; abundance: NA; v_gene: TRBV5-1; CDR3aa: CASSLGGLAGETQYF; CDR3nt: TGCGCCAGCAGCTTGGGGGGACTAGCGGGAGAGACCCAGTACTTC
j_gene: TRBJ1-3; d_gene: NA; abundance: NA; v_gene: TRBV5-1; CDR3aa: CASSLFGNSGNTIYF; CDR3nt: TGCGCCAGCAGCTTGTTCGGAAACTCTGGAAACACCATATATTTT